One sample yielded the 26 T cell receptor beta chains listed below, sequenced in a study of T cell responses to AZD1222 COVID-19 vaccine. This table comes from immunoSEQ multiplex PCR, and its TCRdb copy is limited to in-frame clones, with some not included. The sample gives some 180,000 clones, about nine tenths of which show up once; roughly 1.7% is in the top ten. The source material was peripheral blood, sampled 28 days after the second AZD1222 dose. These receptors were collected from an adult who received the AZD1222 COVID-19 vaccine.

This clone showed up just a few times. This chain connects TRBV29-1 to TRBJ1-1, with D unclear. Per the germline V gene, CDR1 is SQVTM and CDR2 is ANQGSEA. V was pared by 4 bases and J by 2 bases, with 5 bases between. This CDR3 contains 11 residues. CDR3 sequence (DNA): TGCAGCGTTGGTCAAAACACTGAAGCTTTCTTT. Translation gives CSVGQNTEAFF.

V is TRBV18 and J is TRBJ2-7; 7 bases map to TRBD1. J gave up 5 bases and V 3 bases, and 22 bases lay outside the gene matches. Germline CDR1 KGHSH, CDR2 LQKENI. The CDR3 consists of 19 residues. This CDR3 is CASSPRQGGPSSLPDEQYF. CDR3 bases: TGTGCCAGCTCACCGCGACAGGGCGGTCCGAGTTCCCTCCCTGACGAGCAGTACTTC.

The chain joins TRBV6-1 to TRBJ1-2; D gene unclear. This CDR3 region has 14 residues. Between the trimmed V and J ends, which lost 4 bases and 4 bases, there was a span of 13 bases. Germline V CDR1 and CDR2: MNHNS, SASEGT. CDR3: CASSVAGPGYGYTF. DNA for the CDR3: TGTGCCAGCAGTGTAGCGGGCCCTGGCTATGGCTACACCTTC.

The chain employs TRBV2 and TRBJ1-1, with 8 nucleotides matching TRBD1. In germline, CDR1 is SNHLY, CDR2 FYNNEI. The CDR3 spans 16 residues. Unmatched junction bases numbered 10, after V lost 4 bases and J lost 3 bases. The CDR3 DNA follows: TGTGCCAGCAGTGGACAGGGGATCCCGAAAGACACTGAAGCTTTCTTT. It is translated as CASSGQGIPKDTEAFF.

The chain has TRBV10-1 and TRBJ2-2; TRBD2 matches at 7 bases. The CDR3 runs 16 residues. V was clipped by 2 bases and J by 6 bases; unmatched bases: 9. CDR1 WNHNN and CDR2 SYGVQD come from the germline V gene (reference sequence). CDR3 residues: CASSELPGLRSGELFF. CDR3 DNA sequence: TGCGCCAGCAGTGAGCTACCGGGACTACGGTCCGGGGAGCTGTTTTTT.

The genes are TRBV21-1 and TRBJ2-1; the table's D call TRBD2 went unverified against the DNA. TRBV21-1 is shown as a pseudogene. CDR3 size: 17 residues. CDR3 sequence (DNA): TGTGCCAGCAGCAAACGGGTTAGCGGATATCCCCCCCATGAGCAGTTCTTC. Translating it yields CASSKRVSGYPPHEQFF.

The chain combines TRBV7-2 with TRBJ1-2; D gene unclear. Germline values: CDR1 SGHTA, CDR2 FQGNSA. The CDR3 contains 12 residues. With 4 bases removed from V and 9 bases from J, the gap between germline ends came to 12 bases. The CDR3, as DNA: TGTGCCAGCAGCTCGATCGGAGCTAGCTACACCTTC. Its translation is CASSSIGASYTF.

The chain joins TRBV6-2 or TRBV6-3 to TRBJ1-5, with D maybe TRBD1 (5 bases). Between the trimmed V and J ends, which lost 0 bases and 4 bases, there was a span of 10 bases. This CDR3 region has 15 residues. CDR1 MNHEY and CDR2 SVGEGT come from the germline V gene. The CDR3 nucleotides read TGTGCCAGCAGTTACTCTATGGGGCGAAATCAGCCCCAGCATTTT. Translated: CASSYSMGRNQPQHF.

In this sample, this clone turned up a few times. The chain uses TRBV12-3 or TRBV12-4 and TRBJ2-1; D is unresolved. Trimming cost V 6 bases and J 8 bases, with 11 bases left between them. CDR3 length equals 12 residues. The CDR3 is CASSSQDDEQFF. In DNA form, the CDR3 reads TGTGCCAGCAGCTCCCAGGACGATGAGCAGTTCTTC.

This chain links TRBV9 with TRBJ2-7; 9 bases map to TRBD2. CDR1 and CDR2 from the germline V gene are SGDLS and YYNGEE. This CDR3 spans 16 amino acids. V lost 2 bases to trimming and J lost 5 bases; unmatched junction nucleotides: 11. CDR3 loop: CASSVGSGLARNEQYF. CDR3 DNA: TGTGCCAGCAGCGTTGGCTCGGGACTAGCCCGCAACGAGCAGTACTTC. Complete variable domain (other parts from reference TRBV9 and TRBJ2-7): DSGVTQTPKHLITATGQRVTLRCSPRSGDLSVYWYQQSLDQGLQFLIQYYNGEERAKGNILERFSAQQFPDLHSELNLSSLELGDSALYFCASSVGSGLARNEQYFGPGTRLTVT.

The J gene is TRBJ2-7, the V gene TRBV27; possible D gene TRBD2, 5 bases. The V end was cut by 5 bases, the J end by 4 bases, with 18 bases between. The V gene's germline CDR1 is MNHEY and CDR2 SMNVEV (reference sequence). There are 15 residues in the CDR3. As DNA, the CDR3 is TGTGCCAGCAGTGTGAGTGGAGGATTGGGGTACGAGCAGTACTTC. It yields the protein CASSVSGGLGYEQYF.

The V gene is TRBV18, the J gene TRBJ1-6, with 7 bases lining up with TRBD1. Germline-derived CDR1 and CDR2 are KGHSH and LQKENI. The CDR3 is 17 amino acids. V was clipped by 3 bases and J by 2 bases; unmatched bases: 7. The CDR3 spells CASSPRDSLTYNSPLHF. CDR3 in DNA: TGTGCCAGCTCACCGAGGGACAGCCTAACCTATAATTCACCCCTCCACTTT.

This chain joins TRBV11-2 and TRBJ2-7; 7 positions agree with TRBD1. The V segment lost 4 bases and the J segment 3 bases; nucleotides outside the gene matches: 9. The CDR3 runs 15 residues. From germline, CDR1 is SGHAT and CDR2 FQNNGV. As DNA, the CDR3 is TGTGCCAGCAGCTCATACTCAGGGGGACACTACGAGCAGTACTTC. This sequence encodes CASSSYSGGHYEQYF.

This clone was seen repeatedly, ten times or more. The rearrangement uses TRBV30 and TRBJ1-3, with 7 bases fitting TRBD1. The germline gives CDR1 GTSNPN, CDR2 SVGIG (reference sequence). The CDR3 runs to 17 residues. V shed 3 bases and J 0 bases; nucleotides not matched to a gene: 11. The CDR3 here is CAWSLGQSGISGNTIYF. In DNA form, the CDR3 reads TGTGCCTGGAGCCTGGGACAGTCTGGAATCTCTGGAAACACCATATATTTT.

This chain links TRBV11-2 with TRBJ2-5, with unresolved D. The CDR3 covers 15 residues. Germline values: CDR1 SGHAT, CDR2 FQNNGV. V lost 0 bases and J lost 1, with 9 bases in between. The CDR3: CASSLDPAIQETQYF. The CDR3 coding sequence is TGTGCCAGCAGCTTAGACCCCGCTATCCAAGAGACCCAGTACTTC.

The genes are TRBV2 and TRBJ2-2; 7 bases agree with TRBD1. CDR1 and CDR2 from the germline V gene are SNHLY and FYNNEI. J was trimmed by 2 bases and V by 8 bases; bases with no gene match: 5. This CDR3 spans 14 amino acids. The CDR3: CASAGTDNTGELFF. CDR3 coding DNA: TGTGCCAGCGCCGGGACAGATAACACCGGGGAGCTGTTTTTT.

The chain links TRBV7-9 to TRBJ1-2, with TRBD1 as a possible D gene (6 bases). CDR3 length: 14 amino acids. CDR1 SEHNR and CDR2 FQNEAQ come from the germline V gene (reference sequence). Trimming removed 5 bases at V and 3 bases at J, with 13 bases between. CDR3 DNA: TGTGCCAGCAGCCTGAGGGGGGGCCACTATGGCTACACCTTC. Its translation is CASSLRGGHYGYTF.

The chain couples TRBV7-9 to TRBJ2-1; possible D gene TRBD2, 6 bases. The CDR3 consists of 13 residues. Per germline, CDR1 SEHNR and CDR2 FQNEAQ (reference sequence). Trimming removed 5 bases at V and 8 bases at J, with 13 bases between. In DNA form, the CDR3 reads TGTGCCAGCAGCACGGGACTTCTGGATGAGCAGTTCTTC. Translated: CASSTGLLDEQFF.

The chain links TRBV24-1 to TRBJ2-7; D is ambiguous. The ends were cut back, 1 base at V and 1 base at J, with 10 bases in the middle. The CDR3 length is 15 residues. Germline CDR1 KGHDR, CDR2 SFDVKD. The CDR3 nucleotides read TGTGCCACCAGTGATTTATTGGTCGGTTCCTACGAGCAGTACTTC. As protein: CATSDLLVGSYEQYF.

The chain carries TRBV4-1 and TRBJ2-7; 7 nucleotides match TRBD2. CDR1 and CDR2 from the germline V gene are MGHRA and YSYEKL. CDR3 length: 16 amino acids. Trimming cost V 0 bases and J 0 bases; bases outside gene matches: 5. CDR3 DNA sequence: TGCGCCAGCAGCCAAGAAATCGGGGGGAGCTCCTACGAGCAGTACTTC. This encodes CASSQEIGGSSYEQYF.

V and J are TRBV11-2 and TRBJ2-7; TRBD2 agrees at 11 bases. Per germline, CDR1 SGHAT and CDR2 FQNNGV. V gave up 1 base and J gave up 4 bases; unmatched junction bases: 6. The CDR3 consists of 16 residues. CDR3 sequence: CASSLVAGGPGYEQYF. The CDR3 region has the DNA TGTGCCAGCAGCTTAGTAGCGGGAGGGCCCGGGTACGAGCAGTACTTC.

V gene TRBV5-1 combines with J gene TRBJ2-2; perhaps TRBD1 as D (5 bases). CDR3 length equals 16 residues. Trimming cost V 0 bases and J 8 bases, with 17 bases left between them. Germline CDR1 reads SGHRS; CDR2 reads YFSETQ. Here the CDR3 DNA reads TGCGCCAGCAGCTTGGATGGCCCAAGGGGTCGTGGGGAGCTGTTTTTT. This sequence encodes CASSLDGPRGRGELFF.

This clone was detected only once. The chain employs TRBV6-2 or TRBV6-3 and TRBJ2-7, with D hard to call. This CDR3 comprises 11 residues. The germline V gene encodes CDR1 MNHEY and CDR2 SVGEGT. Deletions cut 1 base from V and 7 bases from J, with 5 bases between. The DNA of the CDR3 is TGTGCCAGCAGTTACTATGGGGAGCAGTACTTC. This encodes CASSYYGEQYF.

The chain combines TRBV7-9 with TRBJ1-1; TRBD1 matches 7 bases. Germline assignment: CDR1 SEHNR and CDR2 FQNEAQ (reference sequence). The CDR3 loop spans 15 amino acids. V shed 7 bases, J shed 1 base, and the junction held 9 bases outside the gene matches. The CDR3 protein is CASTQGGRGNTEAFF. As DNA, the CDR3 is TGTGCCAGCACGCAGGGGGGGCGCGGGAACACTGAAGCTTTCTTT.

The chain recombines TRBV7-2 with TRBJ1-2; 7 nucleotides align to TRBD1. Germline V gene sequence: CDR1 SGHTA, CDR2 FQGNSA. Unmatched junction bases numbered 12, after V lost 7 bases and J lost 4 bases. The CDR3 sequence is 15 residues long. CDR3 in DNA: TGTGCCAGCACCCTACAGGGGCACCTGGGCTATGGCTACACCTTC. Its protein is CASTLQGHLGYGYTF.

The chain recombines TRBV7-9 with TRBJ1-1; D gene unclear. V gave up 3 bases and J gave up 6 bases, with 11 bases separating them. The CDR3 totals 13 residues. In germline, CDR1 is SEHNR, CDR2 FQNEAQ (reference sequence). The CDR3 loop is CASSFPPLAEAFF. DNA of the CDR3: TGTGCCAGCAGCTTTCCCCCCTTGGCTGAAGCTTTCTTT.